This TCR beta chain comes out of a study of PD-L1 blockade in urothelial cancer. Study summary: Counts from blood samples showed a median of roughly 150,000 T cells.

The CDR3 runs 13 residues. Trimming shortened V by 6 bases and J by 4 bases, and 12 bases separated the two germline ends. Germline values: CDR1 SQVTM, CDR2 ANQGSEA. The repertoire was sequenced with immunoSEQ multiplex PCR; TCRdb's copy has only in-frame clones and lacks some. This table has 57,000 or so clones, about 80% appearing once. The input for sequencing was PBMCs, taken around atezolizumab (anti-PD-L1) treatment. The V and J genes are TRBV29-1 and TRBJ1-4; D is uncertain. This TCR was recovered from a man between 65 and 85 years old with urothelial cancer. CDR3 sequence reads: CSVGIGSNEKLFF. The CDR3 coding sequence is TGCAGCGTCGGGATCGGAAGTAATGAAAAACTGTTTTTT.